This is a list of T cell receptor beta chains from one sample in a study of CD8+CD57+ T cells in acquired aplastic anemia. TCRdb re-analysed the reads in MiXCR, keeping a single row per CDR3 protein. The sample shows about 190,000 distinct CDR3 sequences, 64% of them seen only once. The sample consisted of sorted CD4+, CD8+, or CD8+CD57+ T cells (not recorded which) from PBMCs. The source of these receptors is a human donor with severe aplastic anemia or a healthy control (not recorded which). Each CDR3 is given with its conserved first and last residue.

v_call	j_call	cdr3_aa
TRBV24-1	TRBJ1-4	CATSGGASAGEKLFF
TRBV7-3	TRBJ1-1	CASRSTGATEAFF
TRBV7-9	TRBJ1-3	CASSPELSGNTIYF
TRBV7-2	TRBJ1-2	CASSLDRGSGYGYTF
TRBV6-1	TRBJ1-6	CASSEKQGNSPLHF
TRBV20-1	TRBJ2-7	CSARPTNHSGSYEQYF
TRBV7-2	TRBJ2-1	CASSLGSAAYNEQFF
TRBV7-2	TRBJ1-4	CASSLNRDNEKLFF
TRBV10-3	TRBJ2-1	CAITTSRNEQFF
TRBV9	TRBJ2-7	CASSPGAGAYEQYF
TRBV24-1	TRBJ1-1	CATSDRWGTEAFF
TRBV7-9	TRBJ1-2	CASSVGTRYNYGYTF
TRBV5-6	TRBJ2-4	CASSSQGASDIQYF
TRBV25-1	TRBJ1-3	CASSSGAGNTIYF
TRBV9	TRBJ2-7	CASSTGTGASYEQYF
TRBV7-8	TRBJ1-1	CASSLASDGEAFF
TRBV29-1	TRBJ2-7	CSSWDRGSYEQYF
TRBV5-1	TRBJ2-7	CASSLARQGAYEQYF
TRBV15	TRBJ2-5	CASQRGGGETQYF
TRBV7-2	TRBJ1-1	CGSSLVGWTPEAFF
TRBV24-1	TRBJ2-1	CASSVGVGMGNEQFF
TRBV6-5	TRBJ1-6	CASTRTGGDSPLHF
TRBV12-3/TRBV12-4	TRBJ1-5	CASSFPGDSNQPQHF
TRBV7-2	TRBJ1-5	CASSIRDGARNQPQHF
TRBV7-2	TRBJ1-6	CASSLVPISPLHF
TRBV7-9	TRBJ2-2	CASSHPPGLAGGPSFGELFF
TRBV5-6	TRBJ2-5	CASTQGVETQYF
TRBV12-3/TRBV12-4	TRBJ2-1	CASSLTSGDPNEQFF
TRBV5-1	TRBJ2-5	CASTRASQETQYF
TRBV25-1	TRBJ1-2	CASSESGGGDYGYTF
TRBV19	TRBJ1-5	CASSMVDSNQPQHF
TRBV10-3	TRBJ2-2	CAISESDTGELFF
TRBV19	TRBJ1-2	CASSSASGPTYGYTF
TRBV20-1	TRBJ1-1	CSARKSSTAEAFF
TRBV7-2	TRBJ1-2	CASSKRGQGAEYGYTF
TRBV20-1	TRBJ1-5	CSAREGRGNQPQHF
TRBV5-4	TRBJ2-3	CASSPGWGVEETQYF
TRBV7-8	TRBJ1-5	CASSSGGRSNQPQHF
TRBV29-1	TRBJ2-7	CSSRQGAGYEQYF
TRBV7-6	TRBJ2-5	CASSLGTGVETQYF
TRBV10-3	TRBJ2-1	CATQGLAGEDEQFF